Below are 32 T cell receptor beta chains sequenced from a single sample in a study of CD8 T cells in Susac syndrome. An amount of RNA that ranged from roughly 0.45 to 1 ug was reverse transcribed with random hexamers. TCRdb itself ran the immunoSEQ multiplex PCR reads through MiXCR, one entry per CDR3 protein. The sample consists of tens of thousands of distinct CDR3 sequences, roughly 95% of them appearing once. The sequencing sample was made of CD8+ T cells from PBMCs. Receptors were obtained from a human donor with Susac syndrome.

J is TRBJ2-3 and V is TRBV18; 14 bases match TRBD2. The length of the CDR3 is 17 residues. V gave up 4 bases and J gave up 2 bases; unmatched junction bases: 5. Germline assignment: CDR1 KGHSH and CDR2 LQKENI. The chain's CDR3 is CASSRLAGGPNTDTQYF. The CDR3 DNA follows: TGTGCCAGCTCACGACTAGCGGGGGGGCCGAACACAGATACGCAGTATTTT. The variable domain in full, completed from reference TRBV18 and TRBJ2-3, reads NAGVMQNPRHLVRRRGQEARLRCSPMKGHSHVYWYRQLPEEGLKFMVYLQKENIIDESGMPKERFSAEFPKEGPSILRIQQVVRGDSAAYFCASSRLAGGPNTDTQYFGPGTRLTVL.

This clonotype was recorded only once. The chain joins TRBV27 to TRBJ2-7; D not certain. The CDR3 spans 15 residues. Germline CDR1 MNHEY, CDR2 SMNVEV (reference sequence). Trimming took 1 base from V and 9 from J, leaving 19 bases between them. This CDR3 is CASSLLGSSLRGQYF. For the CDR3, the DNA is TGTGCCAGCAGTTTATTGGGTTCCTCCTTACGAGGGCAGTACTTC.

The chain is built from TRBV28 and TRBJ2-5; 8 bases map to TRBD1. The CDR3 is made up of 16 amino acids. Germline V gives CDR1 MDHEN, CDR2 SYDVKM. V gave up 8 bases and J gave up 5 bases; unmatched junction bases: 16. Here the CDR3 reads CASSPTGQGGEETQYF. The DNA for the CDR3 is TGTGCCAGCTCGCCCACAGGACAGGGCGGAGAGGAGACCCAGTACTTC. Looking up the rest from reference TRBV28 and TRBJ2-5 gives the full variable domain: DVKVTQSSRYLVKRTGEKVFLECVQDMDHENMFWYRQDPGLGLRLIYFSYDVKMKEKGDIPEGYSVSREKKERFSLILESASTNQTSMYLCASSPTGQGGEETQYFGPGTRLLVL.

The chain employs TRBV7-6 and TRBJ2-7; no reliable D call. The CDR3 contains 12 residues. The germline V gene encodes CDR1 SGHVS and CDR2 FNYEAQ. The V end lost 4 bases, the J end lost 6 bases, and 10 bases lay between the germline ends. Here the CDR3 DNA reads TGTGCCAGCAGCTCCCGATTGGGCGAGCAGTACTTC. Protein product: CASSSRLGEQYF.

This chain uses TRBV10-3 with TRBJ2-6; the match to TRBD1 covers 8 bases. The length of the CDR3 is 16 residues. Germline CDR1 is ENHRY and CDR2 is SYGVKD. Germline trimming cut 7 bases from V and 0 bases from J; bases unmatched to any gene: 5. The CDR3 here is CAINPGTGSGANVLTF. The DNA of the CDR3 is TGTGCCATCAACCCAGGGACAGGCTCTGGGGCCAACGTCCTGACTTTC.

The CDR3 loop is CASSEGGQPEGLFF. The CDR3 coding sequence is TGCGCCAGCAGCGAAGGTGGGCAGCCCGAAGGACTGTTTTTT. The V gene is TRBV5-1, the J gene TRBJ1-4, with D unclear. This CDR3 is 14 amino acids long. The germline gives CDR1 SGHRS, CDR2 YFSETQ. The germline V and J ends were trimmed by 4 bases and 13 bases, with 20 bases remaining between them.

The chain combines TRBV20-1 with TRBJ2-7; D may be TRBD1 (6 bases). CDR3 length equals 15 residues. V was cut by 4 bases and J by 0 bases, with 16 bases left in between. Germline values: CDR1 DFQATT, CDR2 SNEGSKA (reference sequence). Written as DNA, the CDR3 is TGCAGTGCTACCACAGGGTCCCCTAGCTCCTACGAGCAGTACTTC. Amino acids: CSATTGSPSSYEQYF.

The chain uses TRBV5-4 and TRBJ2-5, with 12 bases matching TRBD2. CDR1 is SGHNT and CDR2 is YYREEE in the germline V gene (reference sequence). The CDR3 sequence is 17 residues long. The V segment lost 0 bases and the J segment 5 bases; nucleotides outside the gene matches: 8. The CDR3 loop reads CASSLVLAGGPGETQYF. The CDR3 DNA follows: TGTGCCAGCAGCTTGGTGCTAGCGGGGGGGCCGGGGGAGACCCAGTACTTC.

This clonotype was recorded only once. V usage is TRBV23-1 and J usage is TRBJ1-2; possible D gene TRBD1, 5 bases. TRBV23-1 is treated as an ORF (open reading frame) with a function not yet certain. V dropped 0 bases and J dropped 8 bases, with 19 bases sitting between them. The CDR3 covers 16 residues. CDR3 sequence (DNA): TGCGCCAGCAGTCAATCTTTTTGCAGGGTTTTTTGGGGCTACACCTTC. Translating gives CASSQSFCRVFWGYTF.

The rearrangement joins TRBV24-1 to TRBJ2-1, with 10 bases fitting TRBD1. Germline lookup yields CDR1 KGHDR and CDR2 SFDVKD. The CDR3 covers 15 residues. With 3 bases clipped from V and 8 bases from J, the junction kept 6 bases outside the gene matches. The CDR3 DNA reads TGTGCCACCAGTGATCCCGGGACAGGGGACGATGAGCAGTTCTTC. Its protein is CATSDPGTGDDEQFF.

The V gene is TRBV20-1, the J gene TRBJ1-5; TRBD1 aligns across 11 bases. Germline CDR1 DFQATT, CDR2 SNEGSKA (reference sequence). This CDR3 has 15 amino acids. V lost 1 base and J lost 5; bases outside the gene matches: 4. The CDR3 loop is CSARVGTGGYQPQHF. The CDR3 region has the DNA TGCAGTGCTAGAGTGGGGACAGGGGGATATCAGCCCCAGCATTTT.

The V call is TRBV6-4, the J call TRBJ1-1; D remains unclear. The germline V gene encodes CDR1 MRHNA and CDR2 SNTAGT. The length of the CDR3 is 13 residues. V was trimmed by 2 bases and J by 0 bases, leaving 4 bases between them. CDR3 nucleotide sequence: TGTGCCAGCAGTGACGCCATGAACACTGAAGCTTTCTTT. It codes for CASSDAMNTEAFF.

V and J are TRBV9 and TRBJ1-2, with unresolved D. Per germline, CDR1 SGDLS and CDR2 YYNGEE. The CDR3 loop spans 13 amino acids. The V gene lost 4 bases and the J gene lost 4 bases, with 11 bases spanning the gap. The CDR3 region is CASSFIEGYGYTF. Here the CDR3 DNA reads TGTGCCAGCAGCTTCATCGAGGGCTATGGCTACACCTTC.

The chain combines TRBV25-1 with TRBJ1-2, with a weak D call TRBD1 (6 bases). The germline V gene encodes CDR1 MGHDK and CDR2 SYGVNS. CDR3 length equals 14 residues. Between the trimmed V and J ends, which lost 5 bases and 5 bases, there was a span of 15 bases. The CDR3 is CASSQQGPGYGYTF. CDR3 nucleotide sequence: TGTGCCAGCAGTCAACAGGGACCGGGATATGGCTACACCTTC.

The CDR3 DNA reads as TGTGCCAGCAGCTTAGCGCTTTTGGGCCCAAGCGAGCAGTACTTC. It translates to CASSLALLGPSEQYF. V gene TRBV7-2 combines with J gene TRBJ2-7; D ambiguous. The CDR3 covers 15 residues. With 0 bases removed from V and 6 bases from J, the gap between germline ends came to 15 bases. Germline V gene lookup returns CDR1 SGHTA and CDR2 FQGNSA.

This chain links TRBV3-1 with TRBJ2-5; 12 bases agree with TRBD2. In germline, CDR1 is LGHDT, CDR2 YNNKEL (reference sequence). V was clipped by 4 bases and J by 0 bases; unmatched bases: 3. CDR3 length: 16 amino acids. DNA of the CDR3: TGTGCCAGCAGCCTCGGGACTAGCGGGTACCAAGAGACCCAGTACTTC. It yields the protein CASSLGTSGYQETQYF.

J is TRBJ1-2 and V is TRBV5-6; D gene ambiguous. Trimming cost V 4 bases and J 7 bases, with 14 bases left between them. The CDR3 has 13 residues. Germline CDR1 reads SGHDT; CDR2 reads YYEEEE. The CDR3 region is CASSGPFQGGYTF. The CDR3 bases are TGTGCCAGCAGCGGCCCGTTTCAAGGTGGCTACACCTTC.

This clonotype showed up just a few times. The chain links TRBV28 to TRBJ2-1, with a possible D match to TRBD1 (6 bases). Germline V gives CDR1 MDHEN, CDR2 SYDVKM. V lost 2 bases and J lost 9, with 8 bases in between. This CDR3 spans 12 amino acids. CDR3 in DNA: TGTGCCAGCAGTTTAGTAGGGGGTGAGCAGTTCTTC. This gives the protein CASSLVGGEQFF.

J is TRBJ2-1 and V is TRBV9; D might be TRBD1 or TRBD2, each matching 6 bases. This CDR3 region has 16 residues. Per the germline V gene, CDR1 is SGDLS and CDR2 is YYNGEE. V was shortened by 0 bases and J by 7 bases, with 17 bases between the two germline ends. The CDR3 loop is CASSVGWGALANEQFF. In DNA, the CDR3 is TGTGCCAGCAGCGTAGGGTGGGGGGCGCTAGCAAATGAGCAGTTCTTC.

CDR3 DNA sequence: TGTGCCACCAGCAGAGATAACGTGGCGATGCAGTTCTTC. Protein sequence: CATSRDNVAMQFF. The chain couples TRBV15 to TRBJ2-1; D is uncertain. Trimming cost V 0 bases and J 12 bases, with 12 bases left between them. Germline V lookup: CDR1 LNHNV, CDR2 YYDKDF (reference sequence). This CDR3 has 13 residues.

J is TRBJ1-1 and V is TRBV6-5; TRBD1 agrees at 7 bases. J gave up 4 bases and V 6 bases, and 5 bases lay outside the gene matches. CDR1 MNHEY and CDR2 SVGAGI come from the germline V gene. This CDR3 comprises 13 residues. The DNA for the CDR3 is TGTGCCAGCAGACAGGGGACGGCCACTGAAGCTTTCTTT. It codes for CASRQGTATEAFF.

The CDR3 sequence is CASSQDKVYEQYF. The CDR3 DNA follows: TGTGCCAGCAGCCAAGACAAAGTCTACGAGCAGTACTTC. The V gene is TRBV14, the J gene TRBJ2-7; D is uncertain. With 0 bases removed from V and 3 bases from J, the gap between germline ends came to 6 bases. CDR3 size: 13 residues. CDR1 and CDR2 from the germline V gene are SGHDN and FVKESK.

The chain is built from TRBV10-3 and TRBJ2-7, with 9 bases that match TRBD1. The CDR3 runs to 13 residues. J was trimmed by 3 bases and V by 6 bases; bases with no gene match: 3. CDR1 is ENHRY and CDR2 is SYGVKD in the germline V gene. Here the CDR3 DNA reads TGTGCCATCAGATCGGGACAGGGCTACGAGCAGTACTTC. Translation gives CAIRSGQGYEQYF.

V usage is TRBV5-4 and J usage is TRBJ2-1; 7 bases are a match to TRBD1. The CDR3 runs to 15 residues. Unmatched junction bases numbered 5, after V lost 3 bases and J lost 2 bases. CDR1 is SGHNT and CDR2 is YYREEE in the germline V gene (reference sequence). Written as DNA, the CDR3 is TGTGCCAGCAGCTGGACAGGTGGGACCTACAATGAGCAGTTCTTC. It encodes CASSWTGGTYNEQFF.

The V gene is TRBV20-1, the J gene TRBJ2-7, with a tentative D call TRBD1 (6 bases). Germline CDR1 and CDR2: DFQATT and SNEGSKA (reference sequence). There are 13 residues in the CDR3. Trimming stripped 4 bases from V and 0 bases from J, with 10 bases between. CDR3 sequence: CSATDRISYEQYF. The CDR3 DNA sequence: TGCAGTGCTACCGACAGGATCTCCTACGAGCAGTACTTC.

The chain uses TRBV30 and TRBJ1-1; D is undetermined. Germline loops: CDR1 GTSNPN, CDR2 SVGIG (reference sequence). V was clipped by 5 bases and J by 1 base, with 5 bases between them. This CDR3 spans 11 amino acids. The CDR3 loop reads CAWVENTEAFF. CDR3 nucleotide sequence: TGTGCCTGGGTGGAGAACACTGAAGCTTTCTTT. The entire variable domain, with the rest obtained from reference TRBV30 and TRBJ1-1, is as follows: SQTIHQWPATLVQPVGSPLSLECTVEGTSNPNLYWYRQAAGRGLQLLFYSVGIGQISSEVPQNLSASRPQDRQFILSSKKLLLSDSGFYLCAWVENTEAFFGQGTRLTVV.

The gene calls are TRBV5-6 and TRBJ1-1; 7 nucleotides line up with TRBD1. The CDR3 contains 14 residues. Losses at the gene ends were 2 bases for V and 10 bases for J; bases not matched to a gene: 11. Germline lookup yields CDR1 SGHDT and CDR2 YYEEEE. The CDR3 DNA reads TGTGCCAGCAGCTTCGGACAGGCCTTGGAAGGAGCTTTCTTT. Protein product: CASSFGQALEGAFF.

The CDR3 DNA reads TGCAGTGCTTCAAACAGGGGGCCCTACGAGCAGTACTTC. It translates to CSASNRGPYEQYF. The V call is TRBV20-1, the J call TRBJ2-7; the match to TRBD1 covers 9 bases. From germline, CDR1 is DFQATT and CDR2 SNEGSKA (reference sequence). The CDR3 length is 13 residues. V was clipped by 5 bases and J by 2 bases; unmatched bases: 4.

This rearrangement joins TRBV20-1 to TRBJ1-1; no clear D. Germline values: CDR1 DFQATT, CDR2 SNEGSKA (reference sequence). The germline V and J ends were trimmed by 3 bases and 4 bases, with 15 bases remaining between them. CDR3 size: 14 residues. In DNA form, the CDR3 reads TGCAGTGCTAGTCCGCAGGCCCGGGGCACTGAAGCTTTCTTT. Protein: CSASPQARGTEAFF.

The CDR3 loop reads CSVALTSIIYNEQFF. The CDR3, as DNA: TGCAGCGTTGCCTTGACTAGCATAATCTACAATGAGCAGTTCTTC. The chain is built from TRBV29-1 and TRBJ2-1; TRBD2 agrees at 7 bases. Germline assignment: CDR1 SQVTM and CDR2 ANQGSEA. The CDR3 totals 15 residues. V lost 4 bases to trimming and J lost 3 bases; unmatched junction nucleotides: 9.

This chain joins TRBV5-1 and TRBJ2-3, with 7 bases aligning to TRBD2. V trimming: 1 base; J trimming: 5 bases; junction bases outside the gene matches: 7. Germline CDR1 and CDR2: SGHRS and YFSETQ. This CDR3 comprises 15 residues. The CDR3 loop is CASSLPPGRGDTQYF. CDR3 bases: TGCGCCAGCAGCTTGCCCCCAGGGAGGGGAGATACGCAGTATTTT.

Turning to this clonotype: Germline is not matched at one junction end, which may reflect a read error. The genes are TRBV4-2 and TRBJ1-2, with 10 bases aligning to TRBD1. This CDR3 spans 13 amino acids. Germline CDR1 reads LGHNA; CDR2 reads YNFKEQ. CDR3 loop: CASSQDGTGASTF. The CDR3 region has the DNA TGTGCCAGCAGCCAAGATGGGACAGGGGCGTCCACATTC.